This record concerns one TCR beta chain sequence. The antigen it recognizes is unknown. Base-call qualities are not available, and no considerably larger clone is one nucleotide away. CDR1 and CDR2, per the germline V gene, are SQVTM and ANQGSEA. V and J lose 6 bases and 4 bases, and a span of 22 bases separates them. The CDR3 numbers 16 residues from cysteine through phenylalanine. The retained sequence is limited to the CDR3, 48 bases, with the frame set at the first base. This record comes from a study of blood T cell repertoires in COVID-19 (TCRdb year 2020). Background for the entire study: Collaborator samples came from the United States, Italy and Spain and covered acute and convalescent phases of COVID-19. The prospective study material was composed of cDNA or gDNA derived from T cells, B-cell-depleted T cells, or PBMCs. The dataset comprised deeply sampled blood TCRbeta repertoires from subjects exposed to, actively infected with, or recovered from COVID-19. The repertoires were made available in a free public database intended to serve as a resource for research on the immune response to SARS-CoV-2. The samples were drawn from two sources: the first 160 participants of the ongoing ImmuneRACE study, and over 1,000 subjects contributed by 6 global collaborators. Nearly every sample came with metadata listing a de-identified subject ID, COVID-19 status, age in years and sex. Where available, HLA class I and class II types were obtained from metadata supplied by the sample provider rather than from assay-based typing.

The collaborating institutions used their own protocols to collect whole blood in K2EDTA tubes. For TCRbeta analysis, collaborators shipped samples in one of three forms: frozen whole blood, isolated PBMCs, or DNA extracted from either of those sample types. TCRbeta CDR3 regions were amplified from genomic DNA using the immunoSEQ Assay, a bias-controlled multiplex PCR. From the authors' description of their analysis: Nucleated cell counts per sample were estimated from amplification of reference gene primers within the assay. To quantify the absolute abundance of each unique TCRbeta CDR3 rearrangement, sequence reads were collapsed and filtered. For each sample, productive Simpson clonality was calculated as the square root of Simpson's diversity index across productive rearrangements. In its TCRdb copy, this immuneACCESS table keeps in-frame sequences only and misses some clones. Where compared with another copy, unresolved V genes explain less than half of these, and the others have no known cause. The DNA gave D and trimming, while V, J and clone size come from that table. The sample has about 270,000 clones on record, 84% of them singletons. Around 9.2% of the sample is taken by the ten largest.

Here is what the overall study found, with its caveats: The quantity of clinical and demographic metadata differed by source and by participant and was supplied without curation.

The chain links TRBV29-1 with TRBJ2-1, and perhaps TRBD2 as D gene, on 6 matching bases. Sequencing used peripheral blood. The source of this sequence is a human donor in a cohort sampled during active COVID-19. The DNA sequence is TGCAGCGTGTCCGAAAGGGACTTTCCCAGTTACAATGAGCAGTTCTTC. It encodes CSVSERDFPSYNEQFF.